The rows below give T cell receptor beta chains drawn from one sample of a study of human T cells and chemical hapten exposure. MiXCR was run by TCRdb on the RACE reads, yielding one entry per CDR3 protein. This sample has 95,000 to 150,000 distinct CDR3 sequences, with roughly 13% found just once. This specimen was whole blood, taken in connection with sensitization to the hapten diphenylcyclopropenone (DPC). Source of these receptors: a woman aged 18-35 years with alopecia areata. Some clones in this sample may be carry-over from other donors' samples. Both conserved end residues are part of each CDR3. A D gene is named only where the DNA matches it firmly. The listing skips clone size in some rows; elsewhere it reads once, few, many or a size class.

>few|TRBD2|TRBJ2-3|TRBV12-3/TRBV12-4
CASSRVIGGSTDTQYF
TGTGCCAGCAGCCGAGTCATCGGGGGGAGCACAGATACGCAGTATTTT
>many|-|TRBJ2-2|TRBV29-1
CSVPGVTGELFF
TGCAGCGTCCCAGGGGTCACCGGGGAGCTGTTTTTT
>few|TRBD1|TRBJ2-5|TRBV14
CASSQVRDRKTQYF
TGTGCCAGCAGCCAAGTTCGGGACAGAAAGACCCAGTACTTC
>-|-|TRBJ1-6|TRBV6-5
CASSPRGARSPLHF
TGTGCCAGCAGCCCCCGGGGGGCCAGATCACCCCTCCACTTT
>few|TRBD2|TRBJ2-1|TRBV19
CASSPASGDFSYNEQFF
TGTGCCAGTAGCCCGGCTAGCGGGGACTTTTCCTACAATGAGCAGTTCTTC
>many|-|TRBJ1-4|TRBV30
CAWSVRMDEKLFF
TGTGCCTGGAGTGTACGGATGGATGAAAAACTGTTTTTT
>-|-|TRBJ1-6|TRBV7-2
CASSPEGGILSPLHF
TGTGCCAGCAGTCCCGAGGGGGGTATTCTTTCACCCCTCCACTTT
>few|-|TRBJ2-5|TRBV7-9
CASSLRVWETQYF
TGTGCCAGCAGCTTACGGGTCTGGGAGACCCAGTACTTC
>many|TRBD2|TRBJ2-3|TRBV4-1
CASSQDLSGTSISHTQYF
TGCGCCAGCAGCCAAGATCTATCCGGGACTAGTATCTCTCATACGCAGTATTTT
>-|-|TRBJ1-5|TRBV20-1
CSARPRGSVAQHF
TGCAGTGCTAGACCGCGGGGGTCGGTAGCCCAGCATTTT
>-|-|TRBJ2-3|TRBV7-3
CASSLGQGKQYF
TGTGCCAGCAGCCTAGGCCAGGGTAAGCAGTATTTT
>-|TRBD1|TRBJ2-7|TRBV12-3/TRBV12-4
CASSLSGRGRQYF
TGTGCCAGCAGTTTAAGTGGCAGGGGGCGGCAGTACTTC
>few|TRBD2|TRBJ2-1|TRBV2
CASSTIAGSGEQFF
TGTGCCAGCAGTACCATAGCGGGGTCGGGTGAGCAGTTCTTC
>few|-|TRBJ2-3|TRBV7-7
CASSLVPGETDTQYF
TGTGCCAGCAGCTTAGTTCCAGGGGAAACAGATACGCAGTATTTT
>few|-|TRBJ2-2|TRBV7-6
CASSLAANTGELFF
TGTGCCAGCAGCTTAGCCGCGAACACCGGGGAGCTGTTTTTT
>-|TRBD1|TRBJ1-4|TRBV7-9
CASSRGDRGNEKLFF
TGTGCCAGCTCACGGGGCGACAGGGGAAACGAAAAACTGTTTTTT
>few|TRBD1|TRBJ2-1|TRBV6-2/TRBV6-3
CASSYGGTGSNEQFF
TGTGCCAGCAGCTACGGGGGGACAGGGAGCAATGAGCAGTTCTTC
>few|-|TRBJ1-2|TRBV4-3
CASSQVSGLYGYTF
TGCGCCAGCAGCCAAGTCTCCGGTCTCTATGGCTACACCTTC
>many|-|TRBJ1-1|TRBV30
CAWKGNTEAFF
TGTGCCTGGAAGGGCAACACTGAAGCTTTCTTT
>-|-|TRBJ1-1|TRBV18
CASSPGGQMNTEAFF
TGTGCCAGCTCACCAGGAGGACAGATGAACACTGAAGCTTTCTTT
>many|-|TRBJ2-7|TRBV12-3/TRBV12-4
CASSLRGTVPEQYF
TGTGCCAGCAGTTTGAGGGGTACAGTCCCGGAGCAGTACTTC
>few|TRBD1|TRBJ1-1|TRBV20-1
CSARAKGTGGEAFF
TGCAGTGCTAGAGCCAAGGGGACAGGGGGCGAAGCTTTCTTT
>-|-|TRBJ2-7|TRBV12-3/TRBV12-4
CASSTLKQGWKQYF
TGTGCCAGCAGTACCCTCAAACAGGGTTGGAAGCAGTACTTC
>few|-|TRBJ1-6|TRBV7-2
CASTSPRVGSPLHF
TGTGCCAGCACCTCCCCCCGGGTTGGTTCACCCCTCCACTTT
>many|-|TRBJ1-2|TRBV6-2/TRBV6-3
CASSYPPAGANYGYTF
TGTGCCAGCAGTTATCCCCCGGCAGGAGCTAACTATGGCTACACCTTC
>-|-|TRBJ2-5|TRBV29-1
CSVEEDTQETQYF
TGCAGCGTTGAAGAGGACACCCAAGAGACCCAGTACTTC
>-|-|TRBJ2-2|TRBV14
CASSQVVAPHGELFF
TGTGCCAGCAGCCAAGTAGTGGCCCCGCATGGGGAGCTGTTTTTT
>-|TRBD2|TRBJ2-2|TRBV30
CAWSGGVTGELFF
TGTGCCTGGAGCGGGGGGGTCACCGGGGAGCTGTTTTTT
>few|-|TRBJ1-5|TRBV3-1
CASSSGMQVQPQHF
TGTGCCAGCAGCTCCGGGATGCAAGTTCAGCCCCAGCATTTT
>few|-|TRBJ1-2|TRBV18
CASSPVEGSLYGYTF
TGTGCCAGCTCACCAGTGGAGGGATCCCTCTATGGCTACACCTTC
>few|-|TRBJ2-3|TRBV12-3/TRBV12-4
CASSSDSSGAREQYF
TGTGCCAGCAGTTCCGATTCTTCTGGCGCTAGGGAGCAGTATTTT
>-|-|TRBJ2-1|TRBV7-2
CATRKGEQFF
TGTGCCACCCGGAAGGGTGAGCAGTTCTTC
>-|-|TRBJ1-5|TRBV3-1
CASSQGAQPNQPQHF
TGTGCCAGCAGCCAAGGGGCACAGCCGAATCAGCCCCAGCATTTT
>few|-|TRBJ2-7|TRBV7-2
CASSLAHGSLEYEQYF
TGTGCCAGCAGCTTAGCGCACGGTTCCCTTGAGTACGAGCAGTACTTC
>-|TRBD1|TRBJ1-6|TRBV2
CASSETGEGSPLHF
TGTGCCAGCAGTGAGACAGGGGAAGGTTCACCCCTCCACTTT
>-|-|TRBJ2-1|TRBV6-2/TRBV6-3
CASSYTRAGRLGSAYNEQFF
TGTGCCAGCAGTTATACGAGGGCAGGGCGTTTAGGGTCTGCATACAATGAGCAGTTCTTC
>many|-|TRBJ2-7|TRBV29-1
CSVEMGEQYF
TGCAGCGTTGAAATGGGCGAGCAGTACTTC
>-|-|TRBJ2-2|TRBV18
CASSPRGPGELFF
TGTGCCAGCTCCCCTCGAGGGCCCGGGGAGCTGTTTTTT
>-|TRBD2|TRBJ2-3|TRBV7-9
CASSPRLAGVDTQYF
TGTGCCAGCAGCCCGAGACTAGCGGGGGTTGATACGCAGTATTTT
>-|-|TRBJ2-7|TRBV6-5
CASSPVGMSSYEQYF
TGTGCCAGCAGCCCCGTAGGGATGAGCTCCTACGAGCAGTACTTC
>-|-|TRBJ2-1|TRBV20-1
CSAGASYSYNEQFF
TGCAGTGCCGGCGCTTCTTACTCCTACAATGAGCAGTTCTTC
>-|-|TRBJ2-1|TRBV4-2
CASSQARRKQFF
TGTGCCAGCAGCCAAGCTAGGAGGAAGCAGTTCTTC
>few|-|TRBJ2-2|TRBV19
CASSPEDFPPGELFF
TGTGCCAGTAGTCCCGAGGACTTTCCACCGGGGGAGCTGTTTTTT
>few|TRBD2|TRBJ2-7|TRBV12-3/TRBV12-4
CASRARGRSYEQYF
TGTGCCAGCAGAGCGCGGGGGAGGTCCTACGAGCAGTACTTC
>-|TRBD2|TRBJ2-1|TRBV5-4
CASSLLASGKQFF
TGTGCCAGCAGCTTGTTGGCTAGCGGGAAGCAGTTCTTC
>-|TRBD1|TRBJ2-3|TRBV30
CAWRHPGGGTDTQYF
TGTGCCTGGAGGCACCCAGGGGGCGGAACAGATACGCAGTATTTT
>-|-|TRBJ1-5|TRBV20-1
CSARVGRVGNQPQHF
TGCAGTGCTAGAGTGGGCAGGGTAGGAAATCAGCCCCAGCATTTT
>few|TRBD1|TRBJ1-1|TRBV18
CASSPLQGENTEAFF
TGTGCCAGCTCCCCCCTACAGGGGGAGAACACTGAAGCTTTCTTT
>many|-|TRBJ1-6|TRBV4-3
CASSPVRDSPLHF
TGCGCCAGCAGCCCTGTCAGGGATTCACCCCTCCACTTT
>few|TRBD2|TRBJ2-1|TRBV28
CASRPTSGGYNEQFF
TGTGCCAGCAGGCCCACTAGCGGGGGTTACAATGAGCAGTTCTTC
>few|-|TRBJ1-5|TRBV20-1
CSARVGDQPQHF
TGCAGTGCTAGAGTAGGAGATCAGCCCCAGCATTTT
>-|-|TRBJ1-5|TRBV7-9
CASSSDNQPQHF
TGTGCCAGCAGTTCAGACAATCAGCCCCAGCATTTT